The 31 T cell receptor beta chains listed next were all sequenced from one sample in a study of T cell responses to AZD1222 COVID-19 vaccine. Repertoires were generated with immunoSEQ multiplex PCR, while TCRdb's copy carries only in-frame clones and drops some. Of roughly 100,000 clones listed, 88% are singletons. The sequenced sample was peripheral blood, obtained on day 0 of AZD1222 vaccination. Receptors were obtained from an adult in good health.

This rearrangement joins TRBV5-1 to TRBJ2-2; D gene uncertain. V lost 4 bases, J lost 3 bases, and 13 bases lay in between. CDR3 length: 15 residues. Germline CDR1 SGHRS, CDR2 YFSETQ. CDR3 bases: TGCGCCAGCAGCGCATCGCTGGCATACACCGGGGAGCTGTTTTTT. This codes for CASSASLAYTGELFF.

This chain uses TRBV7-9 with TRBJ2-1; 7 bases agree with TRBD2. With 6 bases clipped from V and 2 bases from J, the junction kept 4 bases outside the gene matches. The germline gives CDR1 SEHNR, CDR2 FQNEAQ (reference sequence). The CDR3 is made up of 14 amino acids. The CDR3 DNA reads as TGTGCCAGCAGACTAGCGCAGACCTACAATGAGCAGTTCTTC. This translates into CASRLAQTYNEQFF.

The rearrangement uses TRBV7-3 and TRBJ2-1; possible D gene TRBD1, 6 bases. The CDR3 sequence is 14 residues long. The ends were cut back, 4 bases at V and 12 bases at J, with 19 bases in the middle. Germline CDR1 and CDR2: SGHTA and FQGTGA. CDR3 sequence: CASSSGQQTTRQFF. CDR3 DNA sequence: TGTGCCAGCAGCTCCGGACAGCAAACAACTCGGCAGTTCTTC.

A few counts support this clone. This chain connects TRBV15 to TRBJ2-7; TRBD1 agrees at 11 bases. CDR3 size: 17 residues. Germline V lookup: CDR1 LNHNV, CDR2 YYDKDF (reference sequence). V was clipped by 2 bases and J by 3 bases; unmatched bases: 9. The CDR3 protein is CATSRSVAGTGGYEQYF. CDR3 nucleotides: TGTGCCACCAGCAGATCTGTCGCTGGGACAGGGGGCTACGAGCAGTACTTC.

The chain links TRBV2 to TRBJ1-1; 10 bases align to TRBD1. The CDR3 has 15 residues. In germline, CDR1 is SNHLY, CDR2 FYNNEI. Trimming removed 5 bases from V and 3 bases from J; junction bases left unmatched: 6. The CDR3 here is CASSPYGQGDTEAFF. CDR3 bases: TGTGCCAGCAGTCCCTACGGACAGGGGGACACTGAAGCTTTCTTT.

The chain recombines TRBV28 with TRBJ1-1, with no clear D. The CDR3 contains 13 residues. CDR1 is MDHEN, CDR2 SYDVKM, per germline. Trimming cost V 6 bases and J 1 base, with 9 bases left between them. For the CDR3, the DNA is TGTGCCAGCAGCCCCTGGGAGAACACTGAAGCTTTCTTT. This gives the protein CASSPWENTEAFF.

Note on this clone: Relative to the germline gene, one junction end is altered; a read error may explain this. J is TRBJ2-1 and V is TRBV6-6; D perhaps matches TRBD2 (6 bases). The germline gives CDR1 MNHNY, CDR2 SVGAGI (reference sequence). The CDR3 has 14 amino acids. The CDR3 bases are TGTGCCAGCACGAACCGGGACTCCAACAATGAGCAGTTCTTC. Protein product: CASTNRDSNNEQFF.

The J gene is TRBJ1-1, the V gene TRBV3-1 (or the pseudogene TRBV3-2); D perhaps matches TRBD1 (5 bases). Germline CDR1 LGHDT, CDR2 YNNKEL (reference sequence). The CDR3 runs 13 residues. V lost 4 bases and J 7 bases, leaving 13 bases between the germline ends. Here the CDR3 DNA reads TGTGCCAGCAGCCTTGCGGGGGACGGTGAAGCTTTCTTT. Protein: CASSLAGDGEAFF.

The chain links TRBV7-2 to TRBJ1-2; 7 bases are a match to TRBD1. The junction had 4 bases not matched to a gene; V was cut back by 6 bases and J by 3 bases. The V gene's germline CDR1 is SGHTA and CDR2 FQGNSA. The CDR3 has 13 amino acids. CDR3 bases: TGTGCCAGCAGTCAAGACAGGGACTATGGCTACACCTTC. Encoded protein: CASSQDRDYGYTF.

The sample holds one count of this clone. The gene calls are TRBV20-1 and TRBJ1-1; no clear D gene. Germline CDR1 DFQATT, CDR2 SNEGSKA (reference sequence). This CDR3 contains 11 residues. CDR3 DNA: TGCTCCGGTCAGCAGAACACTGAAGCTTTCTTT. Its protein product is CSGQQNTEAFF.

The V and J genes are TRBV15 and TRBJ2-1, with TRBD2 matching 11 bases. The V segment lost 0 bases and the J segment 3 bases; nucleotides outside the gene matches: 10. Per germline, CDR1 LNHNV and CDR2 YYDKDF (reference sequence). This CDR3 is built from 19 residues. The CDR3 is CATSRDKASGGRFYNEQFF. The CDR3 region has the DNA TGTGCCACCAGCAGAGATAAGGCTAGCGGGGGGAGATTCTACAATGAGCAGTTCTTC.

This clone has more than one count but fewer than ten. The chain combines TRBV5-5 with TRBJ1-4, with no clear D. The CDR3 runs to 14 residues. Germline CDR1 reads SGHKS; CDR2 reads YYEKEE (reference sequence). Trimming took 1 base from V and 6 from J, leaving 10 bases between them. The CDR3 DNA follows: TGTGCCAGCAGCTTGCGCCACGGCGATGAAAAACTGTTTTTT. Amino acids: CASSLRHGDEKLFF.

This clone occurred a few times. CDR3 sequence (DNA): TGTGCCAGCAGCCAATGGTCCGCTGAAGCTTTCTTT. The encoded protein is CASSQWSAEAFF. The chain recombines TRBV3-1 (or the pseudogene TRBV3-2) with TRBJ1-1; D call uncertain. Looked up from germline, CDR1 is LGHDT and CDR2 is YNNKEL (reference sequence). This CDR3 is built from 12 residues. The V gene lost 2 bases and the J gene lost 6 bases, with 7 bases spanning the gap.

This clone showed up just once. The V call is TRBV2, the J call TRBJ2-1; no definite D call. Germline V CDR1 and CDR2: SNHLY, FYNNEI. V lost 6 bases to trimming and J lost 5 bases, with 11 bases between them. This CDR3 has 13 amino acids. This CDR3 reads CASSREANNEQFF. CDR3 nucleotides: TGTGCCAGCAGCCGAGAGGCTAACAATGAGCAGTTCTTC.

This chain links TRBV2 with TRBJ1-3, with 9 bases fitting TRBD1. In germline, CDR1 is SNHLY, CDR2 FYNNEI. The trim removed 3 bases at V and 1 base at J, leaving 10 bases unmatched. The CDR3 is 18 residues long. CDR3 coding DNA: TGTGCCAGCAGTGAGAGTGGACAGGGGCTTGGTTCTGGAAACACCATATATTTT. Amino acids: CASSESGQGLGSGNTIYF.

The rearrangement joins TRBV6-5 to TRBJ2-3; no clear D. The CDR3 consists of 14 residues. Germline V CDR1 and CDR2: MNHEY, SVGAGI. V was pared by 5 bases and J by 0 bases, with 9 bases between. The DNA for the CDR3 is TGTGCCAGCAGTAGGGTGGGAAGCACAGATACGCAGTATTTT. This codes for CASSRVGSTDTQYF.

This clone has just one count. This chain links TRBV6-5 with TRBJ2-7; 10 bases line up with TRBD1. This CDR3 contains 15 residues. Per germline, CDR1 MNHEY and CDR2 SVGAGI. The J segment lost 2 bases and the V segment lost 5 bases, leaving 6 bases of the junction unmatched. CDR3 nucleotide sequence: TGTGCCAGCAGTCCCGGACAGGGGGGGACCTACGAGCAGTACTTC. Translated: CASSPGQGGTYEQYF.

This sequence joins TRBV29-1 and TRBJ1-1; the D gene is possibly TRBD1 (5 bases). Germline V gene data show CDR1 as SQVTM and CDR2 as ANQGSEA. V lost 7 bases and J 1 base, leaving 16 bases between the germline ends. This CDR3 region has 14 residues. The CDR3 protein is CSAPHGTQNTEAFF. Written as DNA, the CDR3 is TGCAGCGCCCCACACGGGACTCAGAACACTGAAGCTTTCTTT.

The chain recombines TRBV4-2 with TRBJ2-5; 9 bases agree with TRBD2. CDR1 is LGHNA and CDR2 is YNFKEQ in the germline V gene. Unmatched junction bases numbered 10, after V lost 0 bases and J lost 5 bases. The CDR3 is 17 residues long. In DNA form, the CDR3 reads TGTGCCAGCAGCCAAGAGATTTGGCGGGAGGGCGGGGAGACCCAGTACTTC. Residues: CASSQEIWREGGETQYF.

The CDR3 region has the DNA TGTGCCAGCAGTTTAGGGGGGAGTGAGACCCAGTACTTC. Translating gives CASSLGGSETQYF. This sequence joins TRBV12-3 or TRBV12-4 and TRBJ2-5, with D perhaps assigned TRBD1 or TRBD2 (5 bases each). Deletions cut 1 base from V and 5 bases from J, with 8 bases between. The length of the CDR3 is 13 residues.

Written as DNA, the CDR3 is TGTGCCAGCAACCTCGATAGGGGAAACTACGAGCAGTACTTC. Protein: CASNLDRGNYEQYF. The chain joins TRBV6-5 to TRBJ2-7; tentatively, D is TRBD1 (5 bases). This CDR3 is built from 14 residues. Germline V gene lookup returns CDR1 MNHEY and CDR2 SVGAGI. Trimming removed 7 bases from V and 3 bases from J, with 16 bases in between.

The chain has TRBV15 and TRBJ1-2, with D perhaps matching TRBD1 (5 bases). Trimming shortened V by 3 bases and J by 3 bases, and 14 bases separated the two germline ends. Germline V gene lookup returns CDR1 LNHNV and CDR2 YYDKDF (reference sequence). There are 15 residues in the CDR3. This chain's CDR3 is CATSRIEGRDYGYTF. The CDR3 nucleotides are TGTGCCACCAGCAGGATCGAGGGGCGGGACTATGGCTACACCTTC.

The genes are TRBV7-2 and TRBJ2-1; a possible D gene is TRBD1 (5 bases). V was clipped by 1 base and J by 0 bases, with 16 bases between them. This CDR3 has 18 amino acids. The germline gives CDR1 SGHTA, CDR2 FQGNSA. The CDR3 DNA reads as TGTGCCAGCAGCTTAGAGGGTGGTAGGGGTAGCTCCTACAATGAGCAGTTCTTC. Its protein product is CASSLEGGRGSSYNEQFF.

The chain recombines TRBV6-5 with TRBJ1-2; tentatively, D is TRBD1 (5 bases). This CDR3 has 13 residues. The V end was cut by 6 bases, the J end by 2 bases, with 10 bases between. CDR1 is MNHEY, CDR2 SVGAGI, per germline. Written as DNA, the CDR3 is TGTGCCAGCAGCCGCGACAGAAACTATGGCTACACCTTC. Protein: CASSRDRNYGYTF.

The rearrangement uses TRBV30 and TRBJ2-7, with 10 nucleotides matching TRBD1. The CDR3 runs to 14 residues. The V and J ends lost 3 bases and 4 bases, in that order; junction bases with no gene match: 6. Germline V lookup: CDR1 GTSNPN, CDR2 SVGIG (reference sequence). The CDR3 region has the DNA TGTGCCTGGAGCTGGGGGACAGGGGCTTACGAGCAGTACTTC. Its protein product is CAWSWGTGAYEQYF. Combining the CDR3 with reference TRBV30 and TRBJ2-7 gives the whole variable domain SQTIHQWPATLVQPVGSPLSLECTVEGTSNPNLYWYRQAAGRGLQLLFYSVGIGQISSEVPQNLSASRPQDRQFILSSKKLLLSDSGFYLCAWSWGTGAYEQYFGPGTRLTVT.

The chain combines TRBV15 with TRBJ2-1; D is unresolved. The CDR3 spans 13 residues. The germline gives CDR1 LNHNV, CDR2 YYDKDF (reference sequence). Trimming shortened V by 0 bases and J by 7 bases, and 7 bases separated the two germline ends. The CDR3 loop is CATSRDRRNEQFF. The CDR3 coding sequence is TGTGCCACCAGCAGAGATCGGCGGAATGAGCAGTTCTTC.

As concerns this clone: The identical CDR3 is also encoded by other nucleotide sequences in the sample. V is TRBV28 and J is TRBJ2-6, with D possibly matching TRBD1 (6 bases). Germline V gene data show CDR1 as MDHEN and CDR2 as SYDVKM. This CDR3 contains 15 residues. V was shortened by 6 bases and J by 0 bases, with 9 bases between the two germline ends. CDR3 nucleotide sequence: TGTGCCAGCAGCCCGGACAGCTCTGGGGCCAACGTCCTGACTTTC. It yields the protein CASSPDSSGANVLTF.

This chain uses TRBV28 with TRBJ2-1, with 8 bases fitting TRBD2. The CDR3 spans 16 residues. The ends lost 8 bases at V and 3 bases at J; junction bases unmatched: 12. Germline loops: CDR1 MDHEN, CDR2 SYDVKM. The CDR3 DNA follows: TGTGCCAGCGCCGGGGGGGCGGGAGGCCTCTACAATGAGCAGTTCTTC. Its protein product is CASAGGAGGLYNEQFF.

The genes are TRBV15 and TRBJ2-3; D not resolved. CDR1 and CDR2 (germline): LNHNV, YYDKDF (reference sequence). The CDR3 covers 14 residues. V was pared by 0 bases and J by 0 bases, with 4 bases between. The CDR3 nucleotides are TGTGCCACCAGCAGAGAGGGCAGCACAGATACGCAGTATTTT. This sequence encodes CATSREGSTDTQYF.

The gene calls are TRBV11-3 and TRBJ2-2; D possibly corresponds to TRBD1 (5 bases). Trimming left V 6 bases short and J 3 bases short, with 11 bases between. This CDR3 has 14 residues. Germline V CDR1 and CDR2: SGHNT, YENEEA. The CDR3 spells CASSKGFDTGELFF. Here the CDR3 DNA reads TGTGCCAGCAGTAAGGGGTTCGACACCGGGGAGCTGTTTTTT.

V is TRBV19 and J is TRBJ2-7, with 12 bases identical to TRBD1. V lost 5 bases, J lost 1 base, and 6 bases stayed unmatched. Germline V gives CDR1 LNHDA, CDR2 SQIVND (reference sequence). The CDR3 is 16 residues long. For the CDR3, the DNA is TGTGCCAGTAGTCATGGGGGACAGGGGGCTTCCTACGAGCAGTACTTC. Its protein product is CASSHGGQGASYEQYF.